This note documents a single TCR beta chain sequence. This sample stems from a study of somatic mutations in cytotoxic T cells in rheumatoid arthritis. The CDR3 runs to 15 residues. The germline CDR1 and CDR2 sequences are MGHRA and YSYEKL. V gave up 3 bases and J gave up 4 bases; unmatched junction bases: 8. Healthy-control blood donors had a median age of 56 years (range 21-70) and were roughly 50% female. Generated by immunoSEQ multiplex PCR, the TCRdb table keeps only in-frame clones and is missing some. The table lists 12,000 or so clones, roughly 80% of them singletons. This clonotype was obtained from a man aged 45-65 years in good health. The rearrangement links TRBV4-1 to TRBJ1-1, with 7 bases matching TRBD1. The sequencing input was CD8+ T cells sorted from blood. CDR3 nucleotide sequence: TGCGCCAGCAGCCAGTATGACAGGGCAAGCACTGAAGCTTTCTTT. It codes for CASSQYDRASTEAFF.